The 6 T cell receptor beta chains listed next were all sequenced from one sample in a study of blood T cells in healthy people across ages. Primed by a sample-barcoded 5' primer and a J-beta primer mix, a second PCR proceeded for 7 to 11 cycles. MiXCR, applied by TCRdb to the 5' RACE reads, yields one record per CDR3 protein. The sample yields 1.5 million to 2 million distinct CDR3 sequences, 49% seen once. Sequencing used blood. The receptors were gathered from a woman between 40 and 55 years old in good health.

The chain carries TRBV7-7 and TRBJ2-1; D is possibly TRBD2 (6 bases). CDR3 length equals 15 residues. The germline V gene encodes CDR1 SSHAT and CDR2 FNYEAQ (reference sequence). The CDR3 here is CASGPDGSSYNEQFF. The CDR3 bases are TGTGCTAGCGGCCCGGACGGGAGCTCCTACAATGAGCAGTTCTTC.

This clonotype was detected only once. V and J are TRBV6-6 and TRBJ2-3; 7 bases map to TRBD2. The length of the CDR3 is 13 residues. CDR1 is MNHNY, CDR2 SVGAGI, per germline (reference sequence). Trimming cost V 11 bases and J 6 bases; bases outside gene matches: 11. The CDR3 bases are TGTGCCTTAAGGGCAGCGGGGTGGGATACGCAGTATTTT. This encodes CALRAAGWDTQYF.

J is TRBJ2-3 and V is TRBV7-3; D unresolved. The length of the CDR3 is 13 residues. The V end was cut by 5 bases, the J end by 3 bases, with 9 bases between. Germline-derived CDR1 and CDR2 are SGHTA and FQGTGA. The CDR3 DNA sequence: TGTGCCAGCAGCCGGGCCACTACAGATACGCAGTATTTT. Amino acids: CASSRATTDTQYF.

This chain uses TRBV20-1 with TRBJ1-2; unclear D gene. CDR3 length: 13 amino acids. V lost 6 bases and J lost 3, with 14 bases in between. Germline values: CDR1 DFQATT, CDR2 SNEGSKA (reference sequence). The DNA for the CDR3 is TGCAGTGCGCCGGGGTCAAGCCACTATGGCTACACCTTC. It translates to CSAPGSSHYGYTF.

The V and J genes are TRBV7-2 and TRBJ2-1; 7 nucleotides agree with TRBD1. CDR3 length: 15 amino acids. CDR1 is SGHTA and CDR2 is FQGNSA in the germline V gene. V shed 2 bases, J shed 4 bases, and the junction held 5 bases outside the gene matches. In DNA, the CDR3 is TGTGCCAGCAGCTTAACGGGACAGAGATACAATGAGCAGTTCTTC. It translates to CASSLTGQRYNEQFF.

The chain joins TRBV27 to TRBJ2-7; 9 bases map to TRBD1. Per the germline V gene, CDR1 is MNHEY and CDR2 is SMNVEV (reference sequence). The CDR3 is 16 amino acids. V lost 6 bases, J lost 5 bases, and 14 bases stayed unmatched. The CDR3 coding sequence is TGTGCCAGCAGCTCCGGACAGGGGATTTTTGTCCACGAGCAGTACTTC. It is translated as CASSSGQGIFVHEQYF.